In this sample, the clone carrying this T cell receptor (beta chain) turned up a few times. The data were produced by immunoSEQ multiplex PCR, yet TCRdb's version contains in-frame clones alone and is incomplete. The profile covers 30,000 or so clones, with about 86% appearing a single time and approximately 33% taken by the ten largest. The data belong to a study of OX40 agonist ivuxolimab in advanced cancers. The CDR3 runs 12 residues. Sequences were derived from CD4+ or CD8+ T cells sorted from blood, sampled in a trial of the OX40 agonist ivuxolimab. The sequence derives from an adult with an advanced solid tumor such as melanoma, head and neck, liver or kidney cancer. The chain combines TRBV21-1 with TRBJ2-2; whether TRBD1, the table's D call, matches the DNA was not checked. TRBV21-1 is noted as a pseudogene. CDR3 in DNA: TGTGCCAGCAGTTGGACAGGTCGGGAGCTGTTTTTT. The encoded protein is CASSWTGRELFF.